This passage covers 13 T cell receptor beta chains from one sample sequenced in a study of T cell repertoires in aging, cancer and after chemotherapy. The template was genomic DNA from peripheral blood, not RNA. TRB rearrangements spanning V, D and J were amplified using mixed TRB-A/B primers. TCRdb used MiXCR to reprocess the multiplex PCR reads, holding one entry per CDR3 protein. The sample carries some 5,900 distinct CDR3 sequences, 20% to 30% recorded once. The sequenced sample consisted of blood. These receptors originate from a human donor with a blood cancer.

The chain is built from TRBV2 and TRBJ2-1; 10 bases are shared with TRBD2. The CDR3 covers 14 residues. CDR1 and CDR2 (germline): SNHLY, FYNNEI. Trimming removed 6 bases from V and 2 bases from J; junction bases left unmatched: 1. The CDR3 here is CASRAGGPYNEQFF. The CDR3 DNA sequence: TGTGCCAGCAGAGCGGGAGGGCCCTACAATGAGCAGTTCTTC.

This clonotype was counted between two and nine times. The CDR3 nucleotides read TGCGCCAGCAGCCCCAGGTTGGACACGAACACCGGGGAGCTGTTTTTT. This gives the protein CASSPRLDTNTGELFF. V gene TRBV5-1 combines with J gene TRBJ2-2, with D possibly being TRBD1 (5 bases). The V gene lost 4 bases and the J gene lost 0 bases, with 13 bases spanning the gap. The CDR3 sequence is 16 residues long. The germline V gene has CDR1 SGHRS and CDR2 YFSETQ.

This clonotype was seen more than once but under ten times. The chain links TRBV24-1 to TRBJ2-7; a weak D match, TRBD1 (5 bases). The ends were cut back, 2 bases at V and 2 bases at J, with 15 bases in the middle. This CDR3 contains 16 residues. The germline V gene has CDR1 KGHDR and CDR2 SFDVKD. Written as DNA, the CDR3 is TGTGCCACCAGTGATTCGTCGGAGAGACAGCCCTACGAGCAGTACTTC. The encoded protein is CATSDSSERQPYEQYF.

V usage is TRBV7-9 and J usage is TRBJ2-5; TRBD1 might be the D (6 bases). V lost 2 bases, J lost 9 bases, and 28 bases lay in between. In germline, CDR1 is SEHNR, CDR2 FQNEAQ (reference sequence). The CDR3 totals 18 residues. CDR3 amino acids: CASSLLSPSLNRAPAQYF. Here the CDR3 DNA reads TGTGCCAGCAGCTTACTATCTCCGTCCTTAAACAGGGCCCCGGCCCAGTACTTC.

The chain combines TRBV6-1 with TRBJ2-5; 7 bases agree with TRBD2. The CDR3 is 16 amino acids. J was trimmed by 4 bases and V by 1 base; bases with no gene match: 9. The V gene's germline CDR1 is MNHNS and CDR2 SASEGT. The DNA for the CDR3 is TGTGCCAGCAGTGAAGGAGGAGCGGGGAGGGGAGAGACCCAGTACTTC. Translating it yields CASSEGGAGRGETQYF.

V is TRBV12-3 or TRBV12-4 and J is TRBJ2-1, with TRBD2 matching over 7 bases. V dropped 10 bases and J dropped 2; count of bases not matched to a gene: 5. The CDR3 consists of 13 residues. The CDR3 nucleotides read TGTGCCACCTCGGGGAGGGCCTACAATGAGCAGTTCTTC. Translated, it gives CATSGRAYNEQFF.

Of note for this clonotype: This may stem from a read error, because a much larger clone lies one nucleotide away. V gene TRBV7-2 combines with J gene TRBJ2-3; 12 bases are a match to TRBD2. With V trimmed by 4 bases and J by 5 bases, 7 bases remained unmatched. The CDR3 length is 16 residues. Germline CDR1 is SGHTA and CDR2 is FQGNSA. In DNA, the CDR3 is TGTGCCAGCAGCTCAGAGCCTAGCGGGAGGGTAGATACGCAGTATTTT. Its translation is CASSSEPSGRVDTQYF.

V and J are TRBV7-9 and TRBJ2-3; the D is unclear. Germline V lookup: CDR1 SEHNR, CDR2 FQNEAQ (reference sequence). Trimming removed 5 bases from V and 0 bases from J, with 6 bases in between. This CDR3 has 13 residues. This CDR3 is CASSPPSTDTQYF. The CDR3 nucleotides are TGTGCCAGCAGCCCCCCTAGCACAGATACGCAGTATTTT.

The chain joins TRBV20-1 to TRBJ1-1; maybe TRBD1 (5 bases). Germline V lookup: CDR1 DFQATT, CDR2 SNEGSKA (reference sequence). Trimming left V 2 bases short and J 0 bases short, with 7 bases between. This CDR3 spans 13 amino acids. The CDR3: CSARNRMNTEAFF. The CDR3 region has the DNA TGCAGTGCTAGAAACAGGATGAACACTGAAGCTTTCTTT.

This clonotype rates as medium-sized. This chain connects TRBV5-1 to TRBJ2-1; the match to TRBD2 covers 7 bases. V shed 0 bases, J shed 2 bases, and the junction held 5 bases outside the gene matches. Germline V gene data show CDR1 as SGHRS and CDR2 as YFSETQ. The CDR3 totals 16 residues. The CDR3 sequence is CASSLAGAGAYNEQFF. The CDR3 nucleotides are TGCGCCAGCAGCTTGGCCGGGGCGGGGGCCTACAATGAGCAGTTCTTC.

By sample share, this clonotype is medium-sized. The chain links TRBV13 to TRBJ1-6; D remains ambiguous. The CDR3 totals 15 residues. The V end was cut by 3 bases, the J end by 14 bases, with 20 bases between. Germline V gene sequence: CDR1 PRHDT, CDR2 FYEKMQ (reference sequence). DNA for the CDR3: TGTGCCAGCAGCTTCCGAACAGCGGATAAATTCACCCTCCACTTT. Its translation is CASSFRTADKFTLHF. The full variable domain, completed using reference TRBV13 and TRBJ1-6, is AAGVIQSPRHLIKEKRETATLKCYPIPRHDTVYWYQQGPGQDPQFLISFYEKMQSDKGSIPDRFSAQQFSDYHSELNMSSLELGDSALYFCASSFRTADKFTLHFGNGTRLTVT.

As regards this clonotype: Since a much larger clone is just one base distant, this may be a read error. V usage is TRBV29-1 and J usage is TRBJ1-3; 7 bases fit TRBD1. Germline assignment: CDR1 SQVTM and CDR2 ANQGSEA. The CDR3 consists of 14 residues. V dropped 8 bases and J dropped 2; count of bases not matched to a gene: 9. The CDR3 protein is CSFARGDPGNTIYF. In DNA form, the CDR3 reads TGCAGCTTTGCCAGGGGGGACCCTGGAAACACCATATATTTT. Filled out from reference TRBV29-1 and TRBJ1-3, the complete variable domain reads SAVISQKPSRDICQRGTSLTIQCQVDSQVTMMFWYRQQPGQSLTLIATANQGSEATYESGFVIDKFPISRPNLTFSTLTVSNMSPEDSSIYLCSFARGDPGNTIYFGEGSWLTVV.

By frequency in the sample, this clonotype is medium-sized. The chain joins TRBV27 to TRBJ2-5, with D possibly being TRBD1 or TRBD2 (5 bases each). Trimming took off 3 bases at V and 4 bases at J, with 15 bases between the two ends. This CDR3 is 15 amino acids long. Germline CDR1 reads MNHEY; CDR2 reads SMNVEV (reference sequence). The CDR3 region is CASSFTQGARETQYF. The CDR3 DNA is TGTGCCAGCAGTTTCACGCAGGGAGCGAGAGAGACCCAGTACTTC.